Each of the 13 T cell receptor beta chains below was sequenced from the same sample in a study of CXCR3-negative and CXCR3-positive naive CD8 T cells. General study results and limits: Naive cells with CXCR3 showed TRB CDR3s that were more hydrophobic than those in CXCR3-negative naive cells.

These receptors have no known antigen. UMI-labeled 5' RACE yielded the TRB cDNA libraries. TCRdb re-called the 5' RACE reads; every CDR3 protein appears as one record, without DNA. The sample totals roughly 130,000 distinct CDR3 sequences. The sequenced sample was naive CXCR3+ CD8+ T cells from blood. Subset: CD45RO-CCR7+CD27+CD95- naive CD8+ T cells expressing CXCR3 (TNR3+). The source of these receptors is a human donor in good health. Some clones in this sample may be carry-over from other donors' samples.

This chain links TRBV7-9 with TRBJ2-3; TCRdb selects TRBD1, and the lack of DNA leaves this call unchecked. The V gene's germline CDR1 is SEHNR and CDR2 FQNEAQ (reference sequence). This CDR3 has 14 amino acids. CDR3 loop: CASSLPGGKDTQYF.

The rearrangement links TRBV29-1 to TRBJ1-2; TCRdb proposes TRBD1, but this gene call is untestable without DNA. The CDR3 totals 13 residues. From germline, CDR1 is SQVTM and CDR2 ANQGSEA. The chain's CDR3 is CSANLGLPDGYTF.

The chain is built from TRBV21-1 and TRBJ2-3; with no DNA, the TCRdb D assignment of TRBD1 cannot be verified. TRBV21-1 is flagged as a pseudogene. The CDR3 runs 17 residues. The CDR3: CASPNRGRQEGTDTQYF.

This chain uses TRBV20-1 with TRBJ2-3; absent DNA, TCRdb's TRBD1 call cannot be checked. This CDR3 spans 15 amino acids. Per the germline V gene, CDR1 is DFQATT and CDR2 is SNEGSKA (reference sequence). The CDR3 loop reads CSAREYRGSTDTQYF.

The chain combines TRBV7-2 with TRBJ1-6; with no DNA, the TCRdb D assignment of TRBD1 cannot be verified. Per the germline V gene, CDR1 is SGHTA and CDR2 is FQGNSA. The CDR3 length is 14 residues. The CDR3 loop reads CASSADSYNSPLHF.

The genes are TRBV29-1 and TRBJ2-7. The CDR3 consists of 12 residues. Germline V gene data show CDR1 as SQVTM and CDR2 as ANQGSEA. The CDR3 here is CSVLILTSEQYF.

The CDR3 here is CASSRDLGLQPQHF. This rearrangement joins TRBV5-1 to TRBJ1-5; TCRdb's D call of TRBD1 is untestable without DNA. CDR3 length: 14 amino acids. Germline CDR1 SGHRS, CDR2 YFSETQ.

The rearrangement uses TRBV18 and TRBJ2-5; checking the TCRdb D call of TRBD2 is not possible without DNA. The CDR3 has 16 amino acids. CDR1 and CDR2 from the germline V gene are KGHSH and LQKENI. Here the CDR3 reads CASSPRSGPNKETQYF.

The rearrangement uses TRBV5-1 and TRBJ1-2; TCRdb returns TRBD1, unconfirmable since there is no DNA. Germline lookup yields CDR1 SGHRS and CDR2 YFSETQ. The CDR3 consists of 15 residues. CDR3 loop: CASSPPAGGPHGYTF.

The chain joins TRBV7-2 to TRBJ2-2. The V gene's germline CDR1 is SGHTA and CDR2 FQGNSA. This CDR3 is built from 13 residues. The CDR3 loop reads CASSLWVPGELFF.

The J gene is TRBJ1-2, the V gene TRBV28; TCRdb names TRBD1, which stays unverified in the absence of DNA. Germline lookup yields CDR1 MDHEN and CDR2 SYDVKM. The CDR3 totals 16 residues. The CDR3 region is CASSSGQGHYFYGYTF.

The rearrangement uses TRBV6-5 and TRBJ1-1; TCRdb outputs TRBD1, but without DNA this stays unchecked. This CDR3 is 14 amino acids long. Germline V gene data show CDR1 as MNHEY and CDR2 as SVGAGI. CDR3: CASSYTKGGTEAFF.

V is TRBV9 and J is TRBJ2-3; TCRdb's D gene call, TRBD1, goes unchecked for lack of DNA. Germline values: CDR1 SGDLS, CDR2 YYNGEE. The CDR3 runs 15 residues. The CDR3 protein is CASSVGGPPTDTQYF.